These T cell receptor beta chains were read from a single sample in a study of cytomegalovirus exposure and HLA in healthy donors. TCRdb keeps only in-frame clones here, not all; method: immunoSEQ multiplex PCR. The sample shows about 210,000 clones, and about 1% sits with its ten largest clones. The sequenced sample consisted of PBMCs. All receptors derive from a woman aged 25 to 39 in good health and CMV-seropositive. Each CDR3 is given with its conserved first and last residue. The D gene is left open where the match is weak. Only part of the rows carry a size: once, few, many, or a class if the clone is expanded.

clone size	D gene	V gene	J gene	CDR3 DNA	CDR3 protein
NA	NA	TRBV19	TRBJ1-5	TGTGCCAGTATGGGACTTTCGCCAAGGAATCAGCCCCAGCATTTT	CASMGLSPRNQPQHF
NA	NA	TRBV5-4	TRBJ2-1	TGTGCCAGCAGCTTAACGGGAAGCAATGAGCAGTTCTTC	CASSLTGSNEQFF
NA	NA	TRBV1	TRBJ1-1	TGCACCAGCAGCCCCCGGACACGGAACACTGAAGCTTTCTTT	CTSSPRTRNTEAFF
NA	NA	TRBV15	TRBJ1-2	TGTGCCACCAGCAGAGATCTACGGGGGGGCTACACCTTC	CATSRDLRGGYTF
NA	NA	TRBV27	TRBJ2-7	TGTGCCAGCAGTTCCGCTGGTGTTAGGGGCTCCTACGAGCAGTACTTC	CASSSAGVRGSYEQYF
NA	NA	TRBV5-1	TRBJ1-2	TGCGCCAGCAGCCCTCTAAGGGGGGGTTTAGGATATGGCTACACCTTC	CASSPLRGGLGYGYTF
NA	TRBD1	TRBV7-9	TRBJ2-7	TGTGCCAGCAGCTTTCCTGTGGGCCGGGACAGCCGAACCTACGAGCAGTACTTC	CASSFPVGRDSRTYEQYF
NA	TRBD1	TRBV29-1	TRBJ2-7	TGCAGCGTTGTTGGGACAGGGACCCACGAGCAGTACTTC	CSVVGTGTHEQYF
NA	TRBD1	TRBV5-1	TRBJ2-5	TGCGCCAGCAGCTTGGCGACAGGGGCAGAGACCCAGTACTTC	CASSLATGAETQYF
NA	TRBD1	TRBV5-1	TRBJ2-1	TGCGCCAGCAGCTTGGCCGGGACAGCCAACAATGAGCAGTTCTTC	CASSLAGTANNEQFF
NA	TRBD2	TRBV9	TRBJ2-1	TGTGCCAGCAGCTCCCCCCTGGCGGGAGAGTACAATGAGCAGTTCTTC	CASSSPLAGEYNEQFF
NA	TRBD1	TRBV5-1	TRBJ1-3	TGCGCCAGCAGCTTGGAAGGTGGGACAGCTGGAAACACCATATATTTT	CASSLEGGTAGNTIYF
NA	NA	TRBV6-1	TRBJ2-5	TGTGCCAGCACCTTCGCTAGCAGACAAGAGACCCAGTACTTC	CASTFASRQETQYF
NA	NA	TRBV5-4	TRBJ1-1	TGTGCCAGCAGCCCGGGGACATGGGGGGGTGACACTGAAGCTTTCTTT	CASSPGTWGGDTEAFF
NA	TRBD1	TRBV30	TRBJ1-5	TGTGCCACCCGACAGGGGAATCAGCCCCAGCATTTT	CATRQGNQPQHF
NA	TRBD2	TRBV19	TRBJ2-3	TGTGCCAGTAGTCCTCAAGCGGGAGGGCACGATACGCAGTATTTT	CASSPQAGGHDTQYF
NA	TRBD1	TRBV5-6	TRBJ2-7	TGTGCCAGCAGCTTCAGGGGGCCAACCTACGAGCAGTACTTC	CASSFRGPTYEQYF
NA	NA	TRBV18	TRBJ2-1	TGTGCCAGCTCACGGGGCGGGGACCCCTACAATGAGCAGTTCTTC	CASSRGGDPYNEQFF
NA	NA	TRBV7-2	TRBJ1-2	TGTGCCAGCAGCCCGGGGGGGGCCCGAGCTAACTATGGCTACACCTTC	CASSPGGARANYGYTF
medium-sized	TRBD1	TRBV2	TRBJ1-4	TGTGCCACGCAGGGGGCGGGTGAAAAACTGTTTTTT	CATQGAGEKLFF
NA	NA	TRBV2	TRBJ1-5	TGTGCCAGCGGCCCCCGGGACAATTATAGCAATCAGCCCCAGCATTTT	CASGPRDNYSNQPQHF
NA	NA	TRBV4-2	TRBJ1-1	TGTGCCAGCAGCCAGGAGAGGGCCACTGAAGCTTTCTTT	CASSQERATEAFF
NA	TRBD2	TRBV6-5	TRBJ2-1	TGTGCCAGCACCCGGACTAGCGGGAGTAGCTATGAGCAGTTCTTC	CASTRTSGSSYEQFF
NA	NA	TRBV5-3	TRBJ1-2	TGTGCCAGAAGGTATATGGAGACAGACAGGACCTTC	CARRYMETDRTF
NA	TRBD1	TRBV5-1	TRBJ1-2	TGCGCCAGCAGCGCGGGACAGGGAGTTCCCTATGGCTACACCTTC	CASSAGQGVPYGYTF
NA	NA	TRBV27	TRBJ1-5	TGTGCCAGCAGGACCCTACAGGCGGATCAGCCCCAGCATTTT	CASRTLQADQPQHF
NA	NA	TRBV6-1	TRBJ1-1	TGTGCCAGCAGTGCTCCGGGGGGAGCGCTGAACACTGAAGCTTTCTTT	CASSAPGGALNTEAFF
NA	TRBD1	TRBV10-1	TRBJ1-5	TGCGCCAGCACTCAAAATCCAGGGGGATGCAATCAGCCCCAGCATTTT	CASTQNPGGCNQPQHF
NA	NA	TRBV28	TRBJ2-4	TGTGCCAGCAGCAAATTACTAGCCCGAGCCAAAAACATTCAGTACTTC	CASSKLLARAKNIQYF
NA	TRBD2	TRBV12-5	TRBJ2-1	TGTGCTAGTGGTTTGTGGAGCGGGGGCCACAATGAGCAGTTCTTC	CASGLWSGGHNEQFF
NA	TRBD1	TRBV19	TRBJ1-2	TGTGCCAGTAGTATAAGGGGAGGGACAGGGGCCTATGGCTACACCTTC	CASSIRGGTGAYGYTF
NA	TRBD1	TRBV6-6	TRBJ2-7	TGTGCCAGCAGACCACCGACAGGGGGGCCCTACGAGCAGTACTTC	CASRPPTGGPYEQYF
NA	NA	TRBV10-3	TRBJ1-2	TGTGCCATCAGTGCGGCCCCCGGGTATGGCTACACCTTC	CAISAAPGYGYTF
NA	TRBD1	TRBV29-1	TRBJ2-3	TGCAGCGCGCCTGGACAGGGATCGGATACGCAGTATTTT	CSAPGQGSDTQYF
NA	TRBD1	TRBV19	TRBJ2-2	TGTGCCAGTAGCGGACAGGGCCCCGGGGAGCTGTTTTTT	CASSGQGPGELFF
NA	TRBD1	TRBV7-9	TRBJ1-4	TGTGCCAGCAGCGTTAGACAGGGACCGGATGAAAAACTGTTTTTT	CASSVRQGPDEKLFF
NA	TRBD1	TRBV5-4	TRBJ2-1	TGTGCCAGCAGCAAAAGGACAGGGGGGAATGAGCAGTTCTTC	CASSKRTGGNEQFF
NA	TRBD1	TRBV2	TRBJ2-2	TGTGCCAGCGGGGCAGGGGGCAACACCGGGGAGCTGTTTTTT	CASGAGGNTGELFF
NA	TRBD1	TRBV7-9	TRBJ2-3	TGTGCCAGCAGCTTGGTAGGACAGGGTAGACCTACGCAGTATTTT	CASSLVGQGRPTQYF
NA	TRBD1	TRBV10-3	TRBJ2-7	TGTGCCATCGGGACAGGCTCCTACGAGCAGTACTTC	CAIGTGSYEQYF